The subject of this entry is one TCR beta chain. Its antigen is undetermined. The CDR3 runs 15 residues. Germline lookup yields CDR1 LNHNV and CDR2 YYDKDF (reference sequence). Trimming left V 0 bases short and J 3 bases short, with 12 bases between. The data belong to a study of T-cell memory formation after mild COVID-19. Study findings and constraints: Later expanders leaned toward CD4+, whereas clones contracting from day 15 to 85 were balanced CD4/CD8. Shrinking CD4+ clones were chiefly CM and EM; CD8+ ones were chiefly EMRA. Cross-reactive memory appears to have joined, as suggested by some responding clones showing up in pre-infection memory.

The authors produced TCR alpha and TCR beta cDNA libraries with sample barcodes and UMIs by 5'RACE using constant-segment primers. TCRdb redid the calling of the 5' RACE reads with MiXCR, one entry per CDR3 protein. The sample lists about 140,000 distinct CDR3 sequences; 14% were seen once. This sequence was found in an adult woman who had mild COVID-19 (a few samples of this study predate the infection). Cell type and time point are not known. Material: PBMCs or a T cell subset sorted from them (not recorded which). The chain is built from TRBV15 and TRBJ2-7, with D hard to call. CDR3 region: CATSREWGPLYEQYF. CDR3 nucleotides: TGTGCCACCAGCAGAGAATGGGGTCCCCTCTACGAGCAGTACTTC.